These 9 T cell receptor beta chains originate from one sample sequenced in a study of shared clonotypes between healthy human individuals. Measured with immunoSEQ multiplex PCR; TCRdb has only the in-frame clones, and not every one. The sample gives roughly 1,800,000 clones, roughly 94% of which show up once; 0.9% to 1.5% is in the top ten. Positive CCR7 selection of CD45RO-negative cells yielded the naive CD8 cells, and terminally differentiated effector memory CD45RA+ cells were excluded. Material: naive CD8+ T cells sorted from blood. These receptors all come from a man between 18 and 29 years old in good health.

Regarding this clone: This specimen includes other DNA sequences encoding the same CDR3. The genes are TRBV5-6 and TRBJ2-1, with a possible D match to TRBD2 (6 bases). This CDR3 spans 12 amino acids. Trimming took off 5 bases at V and 4 bases at J, with 7 bases between the two ends. Germline-derived CDR1 and CDR2 are SGHDT and YYEEEE. CDR3 residues: CASRRGYNEQFF. CDR3 in DNA: TGTGCCAGCAGACGGGGGTACAATGAGCAGTTCTTC. The full variable domain, in which reference TRBV5-6 and TRBJ2-1 provide the parts outside the CDR3, is DAGVTQSPTHLIKTRGQQVTLRCSPKSGHDTVSWYQQALGQGPQFIFQYYEEEERQRGNFPDRFSGHQFPNYSSELNVNALLLGDSALYLCASRRGYNEQFFGPGTRLTVL.

The rearrangement links TRBV4-2 to TRBJ1-2; D gene uncertain. CDR3 length equals 13 residues. Trimming pared 1 base from V and 2 bases from J, leaving 5 bases between. The V gene's germline CDR1 is LGHNA and CDR2 YNFKEQ. CDR3 bases: TGTGCCAGCAGCCAAGGCGAGAACTATGGCTACACCTTC. It encodes CASSQGENYGYTF.

The CDR3 sequence is CASSYGPHLHF. CDR3 in DNA: TGTGCCAGCAGTTATGGACCCCACCTCCACTTT. The chain is built from TRBV6-5 and TRBJ1-6; D not certain. CDR1 and CDR2 (germline): MNHEY, SVGAGI. The CDR3 extends over 11 amino acids. V lost 3 bases to trimming and J lost 15 bases, with 9 bases between them.

This chain joins TRBV27 and TRBJ1-2; D possibly corresponds to TRBD1 (6 bases). V gave up 4 bases and J gave up 9 bases, with 18 bases separating them. The CDR3 has 14 residues. Germline CDR1 MNHEY, CDR2 SMNVEV (reference sequence). The CDR3 loop reads CASSSVGGPPRYTF. The CDR3 coding sequence is TGTGCCAGCAGTTCGGTCGGGGGGCCCCCCCGCTACACCTTC.

This chain links TRBV4-3 with TRBJ2-7, with D uncertain. The germline V gene encodes CDR1 LGHNA and CDR2 YSLEER. Trimming removed 0 bases from V and 10 bases from J, with 4 bases in between. The CDR3 consists of 10 residues. Here the CDR3 DNA reads TGCGCCAGCAGCCAAGATACACAGTACTTC. Protein sequence: CASSQDTQYF.

V is TRBV4-1 and J is TRBJ2-5; 10 bases are shared with TRBD2. V trimming: 0 bases; J trimming: 5 bases; junction bases outside the gene matches: 6. CDR1 is MGHRA, CDR2 YSYEKL, per germline. The CDR3 is made up of 16 amino acids. The DNA for the CDR3 is TGCGCCAGCAGCCAAGATCAGCGGGGGGGCATGGAGACCCAGTACTTC. Residues: CASSQDQRGGMETQYF.

This clone was detected only a few times. The rearrangement links TRBV11-2 to TRBJ1-1; D not certain. CDR1 is SGHAT, CDR2 FQNNGV, per germline. V lost 6 bases to trimming and J lost 6 bases, with 11 bases between them. The length of the CDR3 is 12 residues. The CDR3 protein is CASRKGGAEAFF. The CDR3 DNA reads TGTGCCAGCAGGAAAGGTGGCGCTGAAGCTTTCTTT.

This clone was seen just once. The chain recombines TRBV10-2 with TRBJ2-3, with TRBD2 matching over 9 bases. This CDR3 comprises 15 residues. V lost 3 bases to trimming and J lost 4 bases; unmatched junction nucleotides: 5. Germline CDR1 is WSHSY and CDR2 is SAAADI. In DNA, the CDR3 is TGCGCCAGCAGTGACTGGCGGGGGGGGGCAGATACGCAGTATTTT. It codes for CASSDWRGGADTQYF.

V is TRBV28 and J is TRBJ2-1, with TRBD2 matching 7 bases. The V gene end was trimmed by 2 bases and the J gene end by 6 bases; junction bases not matched to a gene: 7. This CDR3 region has 15 residues. The germline V gene encodes CDR1 MDHEN and CDR2 SYDVKM. CDR3 bases: TGTGCCAGCAGTTTAAATGCGGGGGAGGGCAATGAGCAGTTCTTC. This translates into CASSLNAGEGNEQFF.